Listed below are T cell receptor beta chains from one sample, sequenced in a study of CD4+ T cells in melanoma. The method was immunoSEQ multiplex PCR; TCRdb's version includes in-frame clones alone and lacks a portion of them. The data hold approximately 20,000 clones, with just under 80% observed a single time. These receptors were taken from a human donor with melanoma. CDR3s include the opening cysteine and the closing phenylalanine or tryptophan. D genes are given only for firm matches. A row's size may be missing; if present it is once, few, many or a size class.

TRBD1	TRBJ1-6	-	TRBV6-1	CASSRGGTGGPPLHF	TGTGCCAGCAGTCGGGGGGGGACAGGGGGCCCACCCCTCCACTTT
TRBD1	TRBJ1-2	-	TRBV18	CASSPGDRDYGYTF	TGTGCCAGCTCACCTGGGGACAGGGACTATGGCTACACCTTC
-	TRBJ2-7	-	TRBV19	CASSPGAYEQYF	TGTGCCAGTAGCCCCGGCGCCTACGAGCAGTACTTC
-	TRBJ1-1	once	TRBV5-5	CASTTEGVVTEAFF	TGTGCCAGCACCACCGAGGGAGTGGTCACTGAAGCTTTCTTT
-	TRBJ1-1	-	TRBV2	CASRATGAFSLNTEAFF	TGTGCCAGCAGAGCGACAGGAGCCTTTTCCTTGAACACTGAAGCTTTCTTT
-	TRBJ2-7	-	TRBV5-1	CASSFGSREQYF	TGCGCCAGCAGCTTTGGCAGCCGAGAGCAGTACTTC
-	TRBJ1-2	-	TRBV5-6	CASRRARTDGYTF	TGTGCCAGCAGAAGGGCGCGGACCGATGGCTACACCTTC
TRBD1	TRBJ2-2	once	TRBV5-5	CASSPWTGTIGELFF	TGTGCCAGCAGCCCGTGGACAGGGACGATCGGGGAGCTGTTTTTT
TRBD1	TRBJ1-5	-	TRBV11-2	CASSSQTGGGQPQHF	TGTGCCAGCAGCTCTCAAACAGGGGGCGGGCAGCCCCAGCATTTT
TRBD2	TRBJ2-1	few	TRBV5-4	CASSPGLAGGKYNEQFF	TGTGCCAGCAGCCCGGGACTAGCGGGGGGGAAATACAATGAGCAGTTCTTC
-	TRBJ1-3	-	TRBV15	CATSRDQGSRNTIYF	TGTGCCACCAGCAGAGATCAGGGCTCGAGAAACACCATATATTTT
-	TRBJ2-5	-	TRBV5-1	CASSSAWEETQYF	TGCGCCAGCAGCTCCGCTTGGGAAGAGACCCAGTACTTC
-	TRBJ1-2	-	TRBV5-5	CASSLDLIGGYTF	TGTGCCAGCAGCTTGGACCTAATCGGGGGCTACACCTTC
-	TRBJ2-1	-	TRBV7-2	CASSLTGPRIGNEQFF	TGTGCCAGCAGCTTAACCGGGCCTAGGATTGGGAATGAGCAGTTCTTC
-	TRBJ1-1	-	TRBV5-4	CASSSDDYTEAFF	TGTGCCAGCAGCTCGGACGATTACACTGAAGCTTTCTTT
-	TRBJ2-5	-	TRBV2	CASSLPPASVGQETQYF	TGTGCCAGCAGCCTCCCCCCGGCTTCCGTAGGACAAGAGACCCAGTACTTC
TRBD1	TRBJ1-1	-	TRBV6-5	CASTGGMNTEAFF	TGTGCCAGCACAGGGGGGATGAACACTGAAGCTTTCTTT
-	TRBJ2-1	-	TRBV11-2	CASSLLPNGYNEQFF	TGTGCCAGCAGCTTACTCCCGAACGGCTACAATGAGCAGTTCTTC
TRBD2	TRBJ2-2	few	TRBV2	CASIGAGDGNGELFF	TGTGCCAGCATAGGGGCGGGGGACGGGAACGGGGAGCTGTTTTTT
-	TRBJ1-2	-	TRBV4-1	CASSHTVQGYYGYTF	TGCGCCAGCAGCCATACCGTACAGGGCTACTATGGCTACACCTTC
-	TRBJ1-6	-	TRBV6-6	CASSPRSDSPLHF	TGTGCCAGCAGTCCTCGCTCTGATTCACCCCTCCACTTT
TRBD1	TRBJ1-2	once	TRBV5-1	CASNLDREDGYTF	TGCGCCAGCAACCTGGACAGGGAAGACGGCTACACCTTC
-	TRBJ1-2	once	TRBV9	CASSLRGGYTF	TGTGCCAGCAGCCTGCGGGGCGGCTACACCTTC
TRBD2	TRBJ2-7	few	TRBV9	CASSVGSGGYEQYF	TGTGCCAGCAGCGTAGGCAGCGGGGGCTACGAGCAGTACTTC
TRBD2	TRBJ2-7	-	TRBV7-9	CASSLGVSLAGSYEQYF	TGTGCCAGCAGCTTAGGGGTCTCGCTAGCGGGTTCCTACGAGCAGTACTTC
-	TRBJ2-7	-	TRBV25-1	CASSDYYEQYF	TGTGCCAGCAGTGACTACTACGAGCAGTACTTC
TRBD2	TRBJ2-5	-	TRBV14	CASSQVRGGETQYF	TGTGCCAGCAGCCAAGTTCGCGGGGGGGAGACCCAGTACTTC
-	TRBJ2-7	-	TRBV5-6	CASSFTGSSSYEQYF	TGTGCCAGCAGCTTCACCGGGAGTAGCTCCTACGAGCAGTACTTC
-	TRBJ1-6	-	TRBV4-1	CASSSPIPRSPLHF	TGCGCCAGCAGCTCCCCTATACCGAGGTCACCCCTCCACTTT
TRBD1	TRBJ1-2	-	TRBV5-1	CASSLGDRAGGYTF	TGCGCCAGCAGCTTGGGCGACAGGGCGGGCGGCTACACCTTC
-	TRBJ2-3	-	TRBV19	CASSAEGDGSTDTQYF	TGTGCCAGTAGTGCCGAGGGAGACGGAAGCACAGATACGCAGTATTTT